The clone carrying this T cell receptor (beta chain) was detected only a few times. Its antigen is as yet unknown. This specimen comes from a study of T-cell reconstitution after alpha-beta-depleted transplantation in children. Unique molecular identifiers were incorporated into the prepared TCRbeta library. TCRdb reprocessed the PCR reads with MiXCR, giving one entry per CDR3 protein. The data contain around 370,000 distinct CDR3 sequences, about a sixth of them singletons. Germline lookup yields CDR1 MGHRA and CDR2 YSYEKL. V was clipped by 5 bases and J by 4 bases, with 9 bases between them. This CDR3 region has 14 residues. Findings and caveats of the study: At day 60, the high TCRbeta diversity found in some patients originated from recipient T cells and thymic progenitors that had survived. Counts and diversity of T cells one year after transplant came mostly from newly produced T cells. Several hundred graft clones that had expanded were reportedly the source of alpha-beta T cells about two months after transplant.

The receptor's source is a male patient aged 2 to 10 who had a stem cell transplant for acute lymphoblastic leukemia, so the T cells may come from the graft donor. This sample comprised PBMCs, mostly from graft donor cells, obtained 360 days after TCRalphabeta/CD19-depleted stem cell transplant. V and J are TRBV4-1 and TRBJ2-6; D is unclear. The chain's CDR3 is CASSDWAGANVLTF. In DNA, the CDR3 is TGCGCCAGCAGCGATTGGGCCGGGGCCAACGTCCTGACTTTC.